These 12 T cell receptor beta chains were all obtained from the same sample, sequenced in a study of long-term antiretroviral therapy in people with HIV. Run at survey level, the immunoSEQ assay was version v3.0. Method: immunoSEQ multiplex PCR; TCRdb's copy keeps in-frame clones and lacks some. The sample consists of roughly 28,000 clones, about 89% of them appearing once. This specimen consisted of unsorted PBMCs, obtained 3.1 years after starting antiretroviral therapy. The source is a man younger than 35 with HIV.

V usage is TRBV4-1 and J usage is TRBJ2-5; the D is unclear. CDR3 length equals 13 residues. The germline V gene has CDR1 MGHRA and CDR2 YSYEKL. V lost 1 base and J lost 4, with 7 bases in between. CDR3 loop: CASSQVGLETQYF. In nucleotides, the CDR3 is TGCGCCAGCAGCCAAGTTGGGTTAGAGACCCAGTACTTC.

V usage is TRBV7-2 and J usage is TRBJ2-5; 8 bases match TRBD2. V shed 5 bases and J 4 bases; nucleotides not matched to a gene: 12. Germline lookup yields CDR1 SGHTA and CDR2 FQGNSA. This CDR3 is 16 amino acids long. The CDR3 nucleotides read TGTGCCAGCAGCCCTACCTTTCGGGGGGGCGCAGAGACCCAGTACTTC. This encodes CASSPTFRGGAETQYF.

The chain joins TRBV2 to TRBJ2-2, with a weak D call TRBD2 (5 bases). The germline V gene has CDR1 SNHLY and CDR2 FYNNEI. Trimming removed 4 bases at V and 3 bases at J, with 6 bases between. This CDR3 contains 13 residues. The DNA of the CDR3 is TGTGCCAGCAGTGTGGAGGACACCGGGGAGCTGTTTTTT. Its protein product is CASSVEDTGELFF.

For this clone: The sample holds other DNA sequences that translate to the same CDR3. The V and J genes are TRBV27 and TRBJ1-4; D is ambiguous. The CDR3 is 14 amino acids. V was pared by 5 bases and J by 0 bases, with 7 bases between. Looked up from germline, CDR1 is MNHEY and CDR2 is SMNVEV (reference sequence). CDR3 region: CASSPGATNEKLFF. The CDR3 nucleotides are TGTGCCAGCAGTCCCGGGGCAACTAATGAAAAACTGTTTTTT. The variable domain in full, completed from reference TRBV27 and TRBJ1-4, reads EAQVTQNPRYLITVTGKKLTVTCSQNMNHEYMSWYRQDPGLGLRQIYYSMNVEVTDKGDVPEGYKVSRKEKRNFPLILESPSPNQTSLYFCASSPGATNEKLFFGSGTQLSVL.

The chain is built from TRBV11-1 and TRBJ1-1; no reliable D call. The CDR3 extends over 15 amino acids. Deletions cut 5 bases from V and 0 bases from J, with 13 bases between. Germline V lookup: CDR1 SGHAT, CDR2 FQDESV (reference sequence). The CDR3 bases are TGTGCCAGCAGCCTTAAAGAGGCCCTGAACACTGAAGCTTTCTTT. Amino acid sequence: CASSLKEALNTEAFF.

The chain recombines TRBV6-6 with TRBJ2-6; D is unclear. Trimming pared 2 bases from V and 4 bases from J, leaving 3 bases between. Germline V CDR1 and CDR2: MNHNY, SVGAGI (reference sequence). CDR3 length: 13 amino acids. The CDR3: CASSYTGANVLTF. DNA of the CDR3: TGTGCCAGCAGTTACACCGGGGCCAACGTCCTGACTTTC.

This rearrangement joins TRBV30 to TRBJ2-5; D gene ambiguous. With 3 bases removed from V and 2 bases from J, the gap between germline ends came to 10 bases. Germline values: CDR1 GTSNPN, CDR2 SVGIG (reference sequence). The CDR3 extends over 13 amino acids. The CDR3 loop reads CAWRLGNQETQYF. CDR3 in DNA: TGTGCCTGGAGGTTGGGTAATCAAGAGACCCAGTACTTC.

The gene calls are TRBV6-1 and TRBJ2-7; D uncertain. CDR3 length equals 14 residues. Per germline, CDR1 MNHNS and CDR2 SASEGT. Trimming removed 2 bases at V and 2 bases at J, with 10 bases between. The CDR3 sequence: CASSELFGTYEQYF. DNA of the CDR3: TGTGCCAGCAGTGAACTTTTCGGTACCTACGAGCAGTACTTC.

The V gene is TRBV7-6, the J gene TRBJ2-5; TRBD1 aligns across 8 bases. Germline-derived CDR1 and CDR2 are SGHVS and FNYEAQ. The junction had 18 bases not matched to a gene; V was cut back by 1 base and J by 5 bases. The CDR3 length is 19 residues. CDR3 coding DNA: TGTGCCAGCAGCTTAGGGAGGCAGGGGGCCGGTTTAGTGATGGAGACCCAGTACTTC. Translating it yields CASSLGRQGAGLVMETQYF.

V and J are TRBV7-9 and TRBJ2-4; possibly TRBD2 for D (5 bases). The CDR3 loop spans 15 amino acids. Trimming stripped 5 bases from V and 1 base from J, with 12 bases between. The germline V gene has CDR1 SEHNR and CDR2 FQNEAQ (reference sequence). Here the CDR3 reads CASSTWERAKNIQYF. The CDR3 DNA reads TGTGCCAGCAGCACTTGGGAGAGGGCCAAAAACATTCAGTACTTC. Looking up the rest from reference TRBV7-9 and TRBJ2-4 gives the full variable domain: DTGVSQNPRHKITKRGQNVTFRCDPISEHNRLYWYRQTLGQGPEFLTYFQNEAQLEKSRLLSDRFSAERPKGSFSTLEIQRTEQGDSAMYLCASSTWERAKNIQYFGAGTRLSVL.

In its sample, this clone was seen once. V and J are TRBV27 and TRBJ2-5; 7 nucleotides align to TRBD2. Looked up from germline, CDR1 is MNHEY and CDR2 is SMNVEV (reference sequence). V shed 5 bases and J 4 bases; nucleotides not matched to a gene: 4. The CDR3 extends over 13 amino acids. CDR3 sequence reads: CASSPERGETQYF. The CDR3, as DNA: TGTGCCAGCAGTCCCGAGCGGGGAGAGACCCAGTACTTC.

The genes are TRBV29-1 and TRBJ2-7; 8 bases agree with TRBD2. CDR3 length: 13 amino acids. With 2 bases clipped from V and 4 bases from J, the junction kept 4 bases outside the gene matches. The germline V gene encodes CDR1 SQVTM and CDR2 ANQGSEA. This chain's CDR3 is CSVEKLAGYEQYF. CDR3 nucleotide sequence: TGCAGCGTTGAAAAGTTAGCGGGATACGAGCAGTACTTC.